This entry describes one T cell receptor beta chain. The target antigen is unknown. This specimen belongs to a study of cytomegalovirus exposure and HLA in healthy donors. Study details: Out of about 190 million T cells, an earlier analysis found fewer than 140 million unique TCR beta sequences in total.

Regarding the study as a whole: Researchers catalogued roughly 150 TCR beta chains as cytomegalovirus-associated. Generally TCR sequences proved uncommon, though certain public TCRs appeared in numerous donors.

The CDR3 spans 13 residues. CDR1 is SQVTM, CDR2 ANQGSEA, per germline. The germline V and J ends were trimmed by 7 bases and 1 base, with 13 bases remaining between them. In the PCR, 60 Vbeta and 13 Jbeta primers were used. As originally analysed: In a later analysis, of roughly 83 million unique beta chains, roughly 10 million appeared in at least two donors. Libraries were prepared by immunoSEQ multiplex PCR; TCRdb keeps only in-frame clonotypes and omits some of them. The V and J calls and the clone size are those of that table, but D and trimming were determined from the DNA. The table includes some 110,000 clones, about 70% detected once.

This clonotype was obtained from a woman in her sixties in good health and CMV-seropositive. The sample taken for sequencing was PBMCs. The chain links TRBV29-1 to TRBJ1-1; tentatively, D is TRBD1 (6 bases). The CDR3 loop reads CSADSSRNTEAFF. The CDR3 DNA is TGCAGCGCGGACAGTTCCCGGAACACTGAAGCTTTCTTT.